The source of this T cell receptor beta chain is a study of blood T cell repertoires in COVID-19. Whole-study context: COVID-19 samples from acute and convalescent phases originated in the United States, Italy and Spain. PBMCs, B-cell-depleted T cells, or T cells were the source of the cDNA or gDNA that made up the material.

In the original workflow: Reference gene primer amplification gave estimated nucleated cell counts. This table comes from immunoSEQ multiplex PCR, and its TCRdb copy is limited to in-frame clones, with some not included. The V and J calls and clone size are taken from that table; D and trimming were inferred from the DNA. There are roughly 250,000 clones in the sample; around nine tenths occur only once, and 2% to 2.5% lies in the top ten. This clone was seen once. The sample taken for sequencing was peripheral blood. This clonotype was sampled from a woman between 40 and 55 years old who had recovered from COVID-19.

The CDR3 loop is CASSYSGGANEIAKNIQYF. The CDR3 nucleotides are TGTGCCAGCAGTTACTCCGGGGGGGCCAATGAAATAGCCAAAAACATTCAGTACTTC. The V and J genes are TRBV6-2 or TRBV6-3 and TRBJ2-4; TRBD2 matches 8 bases. The CDR3 consists of 19 residues. Per the germline V gene, CDR1 is MNHEY and CDR2 is SVGEGT. V shed 0 bases, J shed 0 bases, and the junction held 10 bases outside the gene matches.